The 16 T cell receptor beta chains below come from one sample, sequenced in a study of blood T cell repertoires in COVID-19. The method was immunoSEQ multiplex PCR; TCRdb's version includes in-frame clones alone and lacks a portion of them. The table lists roughly 200,000 clones, roughly 80% of them singletons, with approximately 10% in the top ten. The material sequenced was peripheral blood. The receptors were sampled from a woman aged 40 to 49 with COVID-19, enrolled during active disease.

The chain links TRBV9 to TRBJ1-3, with a possible D match to TRBD1 (5 bases). Germline CDR1 reads SGDLS; CDR2 reads YYNGEE. Trimming took off 0 bases at V and 8 bases at J, with 12 bases between the two ends. CDR3 length: 14 amino acids. The DNA for the CDR3 is TGTGCCAGCAGCGTAGCCCCAACGGGGGACACCATATATTTT. Its translation: CASSVAPTGDTIYF.

There are a few counts of this clone. The V and J genes are TRBV7-6 and TRBJ2-2; TRBD1 might be the D (6 bases). With 1 base removed from V and 2 bases from J, the gap between germline ends came to 8 bases. The CDR3 is made up of 15 amino acids. Germline V gene data show CDR1 as SGHVS and CDR2 as FNYEAQ. DNA of the CDR3: TGTGCCAGCAGCTTAGAAGGGGGTAACACCGGGGAGCTGTTTTTT. Translated: CASSLEGGNTGELFF.

V usage is TRBV7-8 and J usage is TRBJ2-7, with unresolved D. In germline, CDR1 is SGHVS, CDR2 FQNEAQ. Trimming pared 1 base from V and 0 bases from J, leaving 7 bases between. The CDR3 length is 14 residues. CDR3 DNA: TGTGCCAGCAGCTTAGTTGAGGACTCCTACGAGCAGTACGTC. Its protein is CASSLVEDSYEQYV.

This chain connects TRBV3-1 (or the pseudogene TRBV3-2) to TRBJ2-5, with D perhaps TRBD2 (6 bases). Germline V gene sequence: CDR1 LGHDT, CDR2 YNNKEL (reference sequence). Trimming left V 4 bases short and J 5 bases short, with 14 bases between. The CDR3 is 14 amino acids. The CDR3 loop is CASSPGDSVETQYF. CDR3 nucleotides: TGTGCCAGCAGCCCGGGGGACTCCGTGGAGACCCAGTACTTC.

The chain joins TRBV5-1 to TRBJ1-1; possible D gene TRBD1, 5 bases. This CDR3 comprises 14 residues. From germline, CDR1 is SGHRS and CDR2 YFSETQ. V lost 2 bases, J lost 2 bases, and 10 bases lay in between. The CDR3 bases are TGCGCCAGCAGCTTTGGAAGGGGAAACACTGAAGCTTTCTTT. This codes for CASSFGRGNTEAFF.

The chain uses TRBV7-8 and TRBJ2-5; 7 positions agree with TRBD2. This CDR3 contains 12 residues. V lost 8 bases, J lost 4 bases, and 4 bases stayed unmatched. CDR1 SGHVS and CDR2 FQNEAQ come from the germline V gene. As DNA, the CDR3 is TGTGCCAGCTTCGGACTAGGAGAGACCCAGTACTTC. Translated, it gives CASFGLGETQYF.

This chain connects TRBV13 to TRBJ1-4; the D gene is possibly TRBD1 (5 bases). The germline V gene encodes CDR1 PRHDT and CDR2 FYEKMQ (reference sequence). The ends were cut back, 4 bases at V and 0 bases at J, with 9 bases in the middle. The CDR3 runs to 15 residues. The CDR3 region is CASSSGLATNEKLFF. The CDR3 nucleotides read TGTGCCAGCAGCTCGGGACTTGCAACTAATGAAAAACTGTTTTTT. The full variable domain, its missing parts supplied by reference TRBV13 and TRBJ1-4, is AAGVIQSPRHLIKEKRETATLKCYPIPRHDTVYWYQQGPGQDPQFLISFYEKMQSDKGSIPDRFSAQQFSDYHSELNMSSLELGDSALYFCASSSGLATNEKLFFGSGTQLSVL.

This clone was seen a handful of times. The rearrangement uses TRBV2 and TRBJ2-1, with 9 bases aligning to TRBD2. In germline, CDR1 is SNHLY, CDR2 FYNNEI. The CDR3 contains 13 residues. V shed 7 bases, J shed 10 bases, and the junction held 8 bases outside the gene matches. CDR3: CASKSGGRGEQFF. The DNA of the CDR3 is TGTGCCAGCAAGAGCGGGGGGAGGGGCGAGCAGTTCTTC.

This clone has a single count. V gene TRBV12-3 or TRBV12-4 combines with J gene TRBJ2-3, with D hard to call. This CDR3 region has 12 residues. Trimming shortened V by 4 bases and J by 6 bases, and 8 bases separated the two germline ends. CDR3 sequence reads: CASSSPGDTQYF. CDR3 sequence (DNA): TGTGCCAGCAGTTCCCCCGGGGATACGCAGTATTTT.

CDR3 sequence (DNA): TGTGCCAGCAGTGAATATGGTAGCCGAGGAGAGACCCAGTACTTC. The encoded protein is CASSEYGSRGETQYF. The rearrangement uses TRBV2 and TRBJ2-5; D is unresolved. The CDR3 has 15 residues. Germline V gene data show CDR1 as SNHLY and CDR2 as FYNNEI. Between the trimmed V and J ends, which lost 2 bases and 4 bases, there was a span of 14 bases.

This rearrangement joins TRBV18 to TRBJ1-4; no clear D. Trimming left V 2 bases short and J 0 bases short, with 16 bases between. The CDR3 spans 18 residues. From germline, CDR1 is KGHSH and CDR2 LQKENI. The CDR3: CASSPVTPGWATNEKLFF. The CDR3 DNA follows: TGTGCCAGCTCACCAGTAACACCGGGATGGGCAACTAATGAAAAACTGTTTTTT.

The J gene is TRBJ2-1, the V gene TRBV19; 7 bases line up with TRBD2. The CDR3 has 17 amino acids. V gave up 0 bases and J gave up 3 bases; unmatched junction bases: 8. Germline V gives CDR1 LNHDA, CDR2 SQIVND (reference sequence). In DNA form, the CDR3 reads TGTGCCAGTAGTATAGACGAATTAGCGGGCCGCTACAATGAGCAGTTCTTC. Translation gives CASSIDELAGRYNEQFF. The whole variable domain, remainder taken from reference TRBV19 and TRBJ2-1, is DGGITQSPKYLFRKEGQNVTLSCEQNLNHDAMYWYRQDPGQGLRLIYYSQIVNDFQKGDIAEGYSVSREKKESFPLTVTSAQKNPTAFYLCASSIDELAGRYNEQFFGPGTRLTVL.

The chain recombines TRBV2 with TRBJ2-4; a weak D match, TRBD2 (5 bases). This CDR3 is built from 16 residues. Germline CDR1 is SNHLY and CDR2 is FYNNEI. Trimming cost V 6 bases and J 0 bases, with 15 bases left between them. The CDR3 here is CASRKGVFVAKNIQYF. For the CDR3, the DNA is TGTGCCAGCAGAAAGGGAGTATTTGTAGCCAAAAACATTCAGTACTTC. Full variable domain (outside the CDR3, taken from reference TRBV2 and TRBJ2-4): EPEVTQTPSHQVTQMGQEVILRCVPISNHLYFYWYRQILGQKVEFLVSFYNNEISEKSEIFDDQFSVERPDGSNFTLKIRSTKLEDSAMYFCASRKGVFVAKNIQYFGAGTRLSVL.

The chain joins TRBV5-8 to TRBJ1-4; 10 bases are a match to TRBD1. Unmatched junction bases numbered 7, after V lost 4 bases and J lost 7 bases. CDR3 length: 15 residues. Per the germline V gene, CDR1 is SGHTS and CDR2 is YDEGEE. The CDR3 DNA follows: TGTGCCAGCAGCGGACGGACAGGGGGTTTTGAAAAACTGTTTTTT. It codes for CASSGRTGGFEKLFF.

This clone was seen a single time. The V call is TRBV10-1, the J call TRBJ2-1; 7 bases agree with TRBD1. The CDR3 is made up of 13 amino acids. CDR1 WNHNN and CDR2 SYGVQD come from the germline V gene (reference sequence). J lost 5 bases, V lost 6 bases, and 4 bases had no gene match. The CDR3 sequence is CASSRDSNNEQFF. Written as DNA, the CDR3 is TGCGCCAGCAGCCGGGACAGCAACAATGAGCAGTTCTTC.

This clone was recorded only once. This chain connects TRBV9 to TRBJ1-2; perhaps TRBD1 as D (6 bases). This CDR3 is built from 13 residues. Germline V gene data show CDR1 as SGDLS and CDR2 as YYNGEE. Trimming left V 3 bases short and J 7 bases short, with 13 bases between. The CDR3 DNA sequence: TGTGCCAGCAGCGGACCGACAGGTCGTGGCTACACCTTC. Protein sequence: CASSGPTGRGYTF.